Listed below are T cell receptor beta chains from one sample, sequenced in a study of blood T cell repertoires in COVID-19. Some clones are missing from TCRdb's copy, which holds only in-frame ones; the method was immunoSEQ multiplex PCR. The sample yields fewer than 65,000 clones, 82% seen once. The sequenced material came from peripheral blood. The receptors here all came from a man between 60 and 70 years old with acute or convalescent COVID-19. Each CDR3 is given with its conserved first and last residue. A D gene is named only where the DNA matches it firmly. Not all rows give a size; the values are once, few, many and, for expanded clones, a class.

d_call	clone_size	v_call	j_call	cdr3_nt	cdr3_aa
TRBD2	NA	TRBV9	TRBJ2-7	TGTGCCAGCACCTCGCCGGGACTAGCCCTGAACGAGCAGTACTTC	CASTSPGLALNEQYF
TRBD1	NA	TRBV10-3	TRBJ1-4	TGTGCCATCAGGGACAGGGTTGATGAAAAACTGTTTTTT	CAIRDRVDEKLFF
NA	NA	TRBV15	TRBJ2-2	TGTGCCACCAGCAGAGGCGCGAACCAGGGGAACGCCGGGGAGCTGTTTTTT	CATSRGANQGNAGELFF
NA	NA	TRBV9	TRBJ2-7	TGTGCCAGCAGCGTAGCCCCCGGGTCCGGCGAGCAGTACTTC	CASSVAPGSGEQYF
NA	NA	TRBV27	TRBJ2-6	TGTGCTACTACAGGGCTCAGCTCTGGGGCCAACGTCCTGACTTTC	CATTGLSSGANVLTF
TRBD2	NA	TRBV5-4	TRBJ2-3	TGTGCCAGCAGCTTGGTAGCCGGCGGGGGGGCGGCAGATACGCAGTATTTT	CASSLVAGGGAADTQYF
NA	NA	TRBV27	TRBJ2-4	TGTGCCAGCAGCCGACTGGGTCTCCAAAAAAACATTCAGTACTTC	CASSRLGLQKNIQYF
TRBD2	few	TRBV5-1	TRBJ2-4	TGCGCCAGCAGCTTGGGGCGGGGGGGCCCGAACATTCAGTACTTC	CASSLGRGGPNIQYF
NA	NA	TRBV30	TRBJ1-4	TGTGCCCGTGGAGGCTCCGAGGGGGTTGCAACTAATGAAAAACTGTTTTTT	CARGGSEGVATNEKLFF
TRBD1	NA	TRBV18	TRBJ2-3	TGTGCCAGCTCACCCGGGACAGGGGAGCGAGATACGCAGTATTTT	CASSPGTGERDTQYF
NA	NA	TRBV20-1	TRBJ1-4	TGCAGTGCTAGTGTGCCGGGATTTAATGAAAAACTGTTTTTT	CSASVPGFNEKLFF
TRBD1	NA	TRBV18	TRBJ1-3	TGTGCCAGCTCACCGGGACAGGCAGACTCTGGAAACACCATATATTTT	CASSPGQADSGNTIYF
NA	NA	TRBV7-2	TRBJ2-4	TGTGCCAGCAGCCCTCGGGGACATTCAATGGGGATAGCCAAAAACATTCAGTACTTC	CASSPRGHSMGIAKNIQYF
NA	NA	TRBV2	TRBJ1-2	TGTGCCAGCAGTCAGGGATCACCTCACACCTTC	CASSQGSPHTF
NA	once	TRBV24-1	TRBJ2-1	TGTGCCACCAGTGATTTTAGACAGACCAATGAGCAGTTCTTC	CATSDFRQTNEQFF
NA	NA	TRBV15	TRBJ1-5	TGTGCCACCAGCAGAGCCGATCAGCCCCAGCATTTT	CATSRADQPQHF
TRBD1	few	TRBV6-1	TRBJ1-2	TGTGCCAGCAGTGACGGGGACAGGGGGACAAATGGCTACACCTTC	CASSDGDRGTNGYTF
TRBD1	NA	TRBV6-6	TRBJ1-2	TGTGCCAGCAGTTTGGGTCCAGGGGGCGACTATGGCTACACCTTC	CASSLGPGGDYGYTF
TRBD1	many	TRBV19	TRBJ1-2	TGTGCCAGTAGTCGGGACAGGGGGAACTATGGCTACACCTTC	CASSRDRGNYGYTF
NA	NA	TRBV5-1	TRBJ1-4	TGCGCCAGCAGCTTCAGGGTTGGAGAAAAACTGTTTTTT	CASSFRVGEKLFF
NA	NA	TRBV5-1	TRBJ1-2	TGCGCCAGCAGCCCTCAGGACGGAGGAGGCTACACCTTC	CASSPQDGGGYTF
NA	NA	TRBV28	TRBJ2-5	TGTGCCAGCAGTACCCGACAGCCAGAGACCCAGTACTTC	CASSTRQPETQYF
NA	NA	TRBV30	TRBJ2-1	TGTGCCTGGAGTGATGTAGTGGAGAATGAGCAGTTCTTC	CAWSDVVENEQFF
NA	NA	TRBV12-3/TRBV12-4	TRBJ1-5	TGTGCCAGCAGCCGTTTGAGGGATCAGCCCCAGCATTTT	CASSRLRDQPQHF
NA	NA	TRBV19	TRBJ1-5	TGTGCCAGTTGGAGAGGGGACTACAATCAGCCCCAGCATTTT	CASWRGDYNQPQHF
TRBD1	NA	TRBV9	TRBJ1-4	TGTGCCAGCAGCGGCGGACAGGGAACGTTTGCAACTAATGAAAAACTGTTTTTT	CASSGGQGTFATNEKLFF
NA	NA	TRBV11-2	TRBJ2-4	TGTGCCAGCAGCCCATACCCCGAGGGCAAAAACATTCAGTACTTC	CASSPYPEGKNIQYF
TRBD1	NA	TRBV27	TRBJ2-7	TGTGCCAGCAGGAGACAGGGGGCATCGGGCGAGCAGTACTTC	CASRRQGASGEQYF
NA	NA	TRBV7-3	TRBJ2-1	TGTGCCAGCAGCTTACAGGGACTCTACAATGAGCAGTTCTTC	CASSLQGLYNEQFF
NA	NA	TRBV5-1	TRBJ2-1	TGCGCCAGCAGCGCGGGACAGTCCTACAATGAGCAGTTCTTC	CASSAGQSYNEQFF
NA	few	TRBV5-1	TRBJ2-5	TGCGCCAGCAGCTTGGACGGGGGAGGACAAGAGACCCAGTACTTC	CASSLDGGGQETQYF
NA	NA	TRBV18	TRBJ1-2	TGTGCCAGCTCACCATCTTTAGAACAGGGATCTTGCACCTTC	CASSPSLEQGSCTF
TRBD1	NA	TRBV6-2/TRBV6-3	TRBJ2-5	TGTGCCAGCAGTTCTGGACAGGGCGTTTCATCCCGGTACTTC	CASSSGQGVSSRYF
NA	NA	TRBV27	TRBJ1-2	TGTGCCAGCAGTTTATCGTCAGGGAACTATGGCTACACCTTC	CASSLSSGNYGYTF
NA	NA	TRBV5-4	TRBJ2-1	TGTGCCAGCAGCCTTCTGGGGGCGGGTGAGCAGTTCTTC	CASSLLGAGEQFF
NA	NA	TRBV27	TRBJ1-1	TGTGCCAGCAGTTTATTGGCAGGCCTTTTGACTGAAGCTTTCTTT	CASSLLAGLLTEAFF
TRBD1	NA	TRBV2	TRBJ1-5	TGTGCCAGCAGCTCCGGGACAGGGGGTCGATCCCAGCCCCAGCATTTT	CASSSGTGGRSQPQHF
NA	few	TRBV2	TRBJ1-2	TGTGCCAGCAGTGAAGCCTGGGGGGACGGTGGCTACACCTTC	CASSEAWGDGGYTF
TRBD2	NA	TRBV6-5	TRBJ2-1	TGTGCCAGCAGTCTGAGCGGGGGCGATGAGCAGTTCTTC	CASSLSGGDEQFF
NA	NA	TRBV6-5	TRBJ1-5	TGTGCCTCTCGGGGTAGTAGGAATCAGCCCCAGCATTTT	CASRGSRNQPQHF
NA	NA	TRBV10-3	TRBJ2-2	TGTGCCATCAGTGAGGGGCAGGGAAAAACCGGGGAGCTGTTTTTT	CAISEGQGKTGELFF
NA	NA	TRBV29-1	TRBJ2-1	TGCAGCGTAGTCCGGCCCCCTAGGAGTGAGCAGTTCTTC	CSVVRPPRSEQFF
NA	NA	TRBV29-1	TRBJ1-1	TGCAGCGTTGAAGACAACCCCCAGGCTTTCTTT	CSVEDNPQAFF
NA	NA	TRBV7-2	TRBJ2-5	TGTGCCAGCAGCCCAGGGGCCGGTGAGACCCAGTACTTC	CASSPGAGETQYF
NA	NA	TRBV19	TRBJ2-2	TGTGCCAGTAGGCCGGGACAAACGAACACCGGGGAGCTGTTTTTT	CASRPGQTNTGELFF
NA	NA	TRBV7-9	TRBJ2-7	TGTGCCAGCAGCCCCGACAGGAACGAGCAGTACTTC	CASSPDRNEQYF